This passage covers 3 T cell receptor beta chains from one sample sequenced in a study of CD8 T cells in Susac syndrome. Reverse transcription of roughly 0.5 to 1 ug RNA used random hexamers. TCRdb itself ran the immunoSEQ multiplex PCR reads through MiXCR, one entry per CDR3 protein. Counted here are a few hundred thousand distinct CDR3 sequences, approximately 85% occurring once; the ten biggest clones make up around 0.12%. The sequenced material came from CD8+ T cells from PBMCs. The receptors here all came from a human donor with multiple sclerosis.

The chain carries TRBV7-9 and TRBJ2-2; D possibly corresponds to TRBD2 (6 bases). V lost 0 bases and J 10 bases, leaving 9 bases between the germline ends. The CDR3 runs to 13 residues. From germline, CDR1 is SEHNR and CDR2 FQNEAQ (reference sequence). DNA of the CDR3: TGTGCCAGCAGCTTAGCGGGACTCGTGGAGCTGTTTTTT. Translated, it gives CASSLAGLVELFF.

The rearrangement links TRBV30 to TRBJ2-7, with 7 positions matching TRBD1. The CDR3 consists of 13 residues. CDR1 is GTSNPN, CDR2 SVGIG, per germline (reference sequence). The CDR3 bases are TGTGGTCTCATCGGACAGGTATACTACGAGCAGTACTTC. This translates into CGLIGQVYYEQYF. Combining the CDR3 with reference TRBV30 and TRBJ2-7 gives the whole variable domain SQTIHQWPATLVQPVGSPLSLECTVEGTSNPNLYWYRQAAGRGLQLLFYSVGIGQISSEVPQNLSASRPQDRQFILSSKKLLLSDSGFYLCGLIGQVYYEQYFGPGTRLTVT.

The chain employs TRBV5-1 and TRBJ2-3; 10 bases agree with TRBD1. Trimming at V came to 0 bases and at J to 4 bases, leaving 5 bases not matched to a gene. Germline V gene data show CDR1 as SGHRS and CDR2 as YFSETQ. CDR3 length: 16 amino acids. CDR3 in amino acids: CASSLEGGQGADTQYF. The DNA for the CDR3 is TGCGCCAGCAGCTTGGAAGGCGGACAGGGGGCAGATACGCAGTATTTT.